What follows are 8 T cell receptor beta chains derived from one specimen sequenced in a study of blood T cells in healthy people across ages. A sample-barcoded 5' primer and a J-beta primer mix were used in a second PCR of about 7 to 11 cycles. TCRdb re-analysed the 5' RACE reads in MiXCR, keeping a single row per CDR3 protein. The data hold 550,000 to 650,000 distinct CDR3 sequences, with approximately 30% observed a single time. Sequencing used blood. The receptors were sampled from a woman of 80 years or more in good health.

The chain links TRBV3-1 to TRBJ1-5; D ambiguous. CDR3 length: 13 amino acids. V was cut by 2 bases and J by 5 bases, with 7 bases left in between. The germline V gene has CDR1 LGHDT and CDR2 YNNKEL (reference sequence). The CDR3 sequence: CASSQSWDQPQHF. The CDR3 DNA follows: TGTGCCAGCAGCCAATCTTGGGATCAGCCCCAGCATTTT.

On this clonotype itself: One base away lies a much larger clone, so this may be a sequencing read error. V and J are TRBV6-1 and TRBJ2-3, with D possibly matching TRBD1 (6 bases). The CDR3 runs to 15 residues. Germline V gene lookup returns CDR1 MNHNS and CDR2 SASEGT. CDR3 residues: CASSLTGNPTDRQYF. The CDR3 region has the DNA TGTGCCAGCAGCCTAACAGGGAACCCCACAGATAGGCAGTATTTT.

In this sample, this clonotype turned up many times. V is TRBV12-3 or TRBV12-4 and J is TRBJ2-3; 9 nucleotides align to TRBD2. The CDR3 runs 16 residues. V gave up 4 bases and J gave up 4 bases; unmatched junction bases: 9. The CDR3 protein is CASSYPIAGVADTQYF. The CDR3 nucleotides are TGTGCCAGCAGTTACCCCATAGCGGGGGTGGCAGATACGCAGTATTTT.

This clonotype was counted many times. This chain uses TRBV7-2 with TRBJ2-1, with 13 bases that match TRBD2. The CDR3 has 15 amino acids. With V trimmed by 6 bases and J by 7 bases, 6 bases remained unmatched. Per germline, CDR1 SGHTA and CDR2 FQGNSA. This CDR3 is CASRRLAGGVNEQFF. The DNA for the CDR3 is TGTGCCAGCAGGAGACTAGCGGGGGGAGTAAATGAGCAGTTCTTC.

In the case of this clonotype: A much larger clone differs by one base, so this may be a read error. The chain links TRBV14 to TRBJ2-4; 10 bases match TRBD1. Germline trimming cut 4 bases from V and 9 bases from J; bases unmatched to any gene: 9. The germline gives CDR1 SGHDN, CDR2 FVKESK. The CDR3 has 15 amino acids. The CDR3 nucleotides read TGTGCCAGCAGCCGAAGGACAGGGGGAGGTGGCATTCAGTACTTC. This translates into CASSRRTGGGGIQYF.

The rearrangement links TRBV12-3 or TRBV12-4 to TRBJ1-6; D possibly corresponds to TRBD1 (5 bases). The germline V and J ends were trimmed by 8 bases and 10 bases, with 18 bases remaining between them. The length of the CDR3 is 14 residues. CDR3: CASGSGLRESPLHF. The CDR3 DNA follows: TGTGCCAGCGGCTCAGGGCTCAGGGAGTCACCCCTCCACTTT.

This clonotype has ten or more counts. This sequence joins TRBV30 and TRBJ1-2, with a weak D call TRBD1 (5 bases). Trimming pared 0 bases from V and 8 bases from J, leaving 13 bases between. CDR1 GTSNPN and CDR2 SVGIG come from the germline V gene (reference sequence). The CDR3 spans 13 residues. CDR3 coding DNA: TGTGCCTGGAGTGTTCGAGGGGAGAGGGGCTACACCTTC. It is translated as CAWSVRGERGYTF.

As concerns this clonotype: A much larger clone sits a single nucleotide away, making a read error possible. This chain connects TRBV7-9 to TRBJ2-1, with D maybe TRBD2 (5 bases). Trimming stripped 2 bases from V and 10 bases from J, with 21 bases between. The germline V gene encodes CDR1 SEHNR and CDR2 FQNEAQ (reference sequence). The CDR3 has 16 residues. The CDR3 protein is CASSLFFGGRTYEQFF. CDR3 DNA: TGTGCCAGCAGCTTATTCTTCGGAGGTCGCACCTACGAGCAGTTCTTC.